The text below deals with one TCR beta chain. This entry belongs to a study of beta chain features in type 1 diabetes. The sequenced template was cDNA made from the entire isolated RNA. Profiled with immunoSEQ multiplex PCR; TCRdb holds only in-frame clones, not every one. Found here are under 450,000 clones, roughly 16% of them singletons; the top ten hold approximately 0.02%. The J segment lost 8 bases and the V segment lost 4 bases, leaving 8 bases of the junction unmatched. Germline lookup yields CDR1 SGHRS and CDR2 YFSETQ. The CDR3 contains 13 residues. Sorted CD4+ subsets: naive, central memory, regulatory, stem cell-like memory (CD45RO/CCR7/CD25/CD127/CD95/CD27 panel).

The V and J genes are TRBV5-1 and TRBJ1-2; TRBD1 matches at 7 bases. The sequence was obtained from a young woman in good health. The sequencing input was naive CD4+ T cells from blood. This chain's CDR3 is CASSPEGAGGYTF. The DNA for the CDR3 is TGCGCCAGCAGCCCCGAGGGGGCCGGCGGCTACACCTTC.